What follows describes a single T cell receptor beta chain. Measured with immunoSEQ multiplex PCR; TCRdb has only the in-frame clones, and not every one. The sample consists of about 34,000 clones, 80% to 85% of them appearing once. This specimen comes from a study of OX40 agonist ivuxolimab in advanced cancers. For the study at large: Ivuxolimab was delivered to patients intravenously every 2 weeks at doses spanning 0.01 to 10 mg/kg.

CDR1 and CDR2 (germline): ENHRY, SYGVKD. Trimming took 6 bases from V and 4 from J; bases not matched to a gene: 4. The CDR3 is 13 amino acids. The genes are TRBV10-3 and TRBJ1-1; 8 nucleotides line up with TRBD1. This receptor was identified in an adult with an advanced solid tumor such as melanoma, head and neck, liver or kidney cancer. The material sequenced was CD4+ or CD8+ T cells sorted from blood, taken in a trial of the OX40 agonist ivuxolimab. The CDR3 region is CAIRTDRVTEAFF. Written as DNA, the CDR3 is TGTGCCATCAGGACGGACAGGGTCACTGAAGCTTTCTTT.